Listed below are T cell receptor beta chains from one sample, sequenced in a study of OX40 agonist ivuxolimab in advanced cancers. Using immunoSEQ multiplex PCR, the repertoire was profiled, and TCRdb retains in-frame clones only, with some absent. This table holds 30,000 or so clones, around nine tenths found once. The source material was CD4+ or CD8+ T cells sorted from blood, sampled in a trial of the OX40 agonist ivuxolimab. The receptor source for this set is an adult with an advanced solid tumor such as melanoma, head and neck, liver or kidney cancer. Each CDR3 is given with its conserved first and last residue. The D gene is left open where the match is weak. For some rows the clone size is stated as once, few or many, or as a class when expanded; others skip it.

>TRBJ2-5|TRBV9|-|-
CASSGGGAQYF
TGTGCCAGCAGCGGAGGGGGGGCCCAGTACTTC
>TRBJ2-1|TRBV4-1|TRBD1|-
CASSQGDRVYNEQFF
TGCGCCAGCAGCCAAGGGGACAGGGTCTACAATGAGCAGTTCTTC
>TRBJ2-2|TRBV5-4|-|-
CASSSPGTANTGELFF
TGTGCCAGCAGCTCCCCCGGGACTGCGAACACCGGGGAGCTGTTTTTT
>TRBJ2-1|TRBV6-1|-|-
CASSYRDEQFF
TGTGCCAGCAGTTATAGGGATGAGCAGTTCTTC
>TRBJ2-1|TRBV2|TRBD2|once
CASSGDYLYNEQFF
TGTGCCAGCAGTGGGGACTACCTCTACAATGAGCAGTTCTTC
>TRBJ1-6|TRBV27|-|-
CASSLAGDNSPLHF
TGTGCCAGCAGTTTAGCAGGGGATAATTCACCCCTCCACTTT
>TRBJ2-7|TRBV9|-|once
CASSAGGSAYEQYF
TGTGCCAGCAGTGCAGGGGGGAGTGCCTACGAGCAGTACTTC
>TRBJ2-7|TRBV5-1|-|-
CASSLEGYEQYF
TGCGCCAGCAGCTTGGAGGGCTACGAGCAGTACTTC
>TRBJ2-2|TRBV7-9|TRBD2|once
CASSLVGLAGSGELFF
TGTGCCAGCAGCTTAGTGGGACTAGCGGGTTCCGGGGAGCTGTTTTTT
>TRBJ1-2|TRBV4-2|TRBD1|-
CASSSKGAPRGYTF
TGTGCCAGCAGCTCCAAGGGGGCTCCACGGGGCTACACCTTC
>TRBJ1-5|TRBV27|-|once
CASSLGGGQPQHF
TGTGCCAGCAGTTTAGGGGGCGGTCAGCCCCAGCATTTT
>TRBJ2-7|TRBV5-3|-|-
CARSLVEATVVPYEQYF
TGTGCCAGAAGCTTGGTAGAAGCGACAGTCGTCCCCTACGAGCAGTACTTC
>TRBJ2-5|TRBV4-3|-|-
CASSLALGETQYF
TGCGCCAGCAGCCTCGCTCTGGGGGAGACCCAGTACTTC
>TRBJ1-5|TRBV4-1|-|-
CASSQEGTPSNQPQHF
TGCGCCAGCAGCCAAGAAGGGACACCTAGCAATCAGCCCCAGCATTTT
>TRBJ1-1|TRBV18|TRBD1|once
CASSPPRGQAPNTEAFF
TGTGCCAGCTCACCACCGAGGGGACAGGCTCCTAACACTGAAGCTTTCTTT
>TRBJ2-1|TRBV11-2|-|-
CASSLGPDEQFF
TGTGCCAGCAGCTTAGGCCCCGATGAGCAGTTCTTC
>TRBJ2-1|TRBV11-3|-|-
CASSFGINEQFF
TGTGCCAGCAGCTTCGGGATCAATGAGCAGTTCTTC
>TRBJ1-1|TRBV5-1|TRBD1|once
CASSFEAGQGDTEAFF
TGCGCCAGCAGCTTTGAAGCAGGACAGGGAGACACTGAAGCTTTCTTT
>TRBJ2-7|TRBV6-1|-|-
CASLSWGSDEQYF
TGTGCCAGCCTCTCCTGGGGGTCTGACGAGCAGTACTTC
>TRBJ1-1|TRBV5-4|-|-
CASSLNFGGEAFF
TGTGCCAGCAGCTTGAATTTCGGGGGGGAAGCTTTCTTT
>TRBJ1-2|TRBV4-1|-|-
CASSQDLVGGYTF
TGCGCCAGCAGCCAAGATTTGGTAGGTGGCTACACCTTC
>TRBJ2-7|TRBV27|-|-
CASSLSGSYEQYF
TGTGCCAGCAGTTTATCGGGGAGCTACGAGCAGTACTTC
>TRBJ1-1|TRBV10-1|-|-
CASSTGTPNTEAFF
TGCGCCAGCAGTACTGGGACGCCTAACACTGAAGCTTTCTTT
>TRBJ1-3|TRBV14|-|-
CASSQPKQVGHTIYF
TGTGCCAGCAGCCAACCAAAACAGGTTGGACACACCATATATTTT
>TRBJ2-5|TRBV6-5|-|once
CASSWGIQETQYF
TGTGCCAGCAGCTGGGGCATACAAGAGACCCAGTACTTC
>TRBJ2-7|TRBV6-5|-|once
CASSFFEDEQYF
TGTGCCAGCAGTTTCTTCGAGGACGAGCAGTACTTC
>TRBJ2-7|TRBV19|-|few
CASSIAGEYEQYF
TGTGCCAGTAGTATAGCGGGAGAGTACGAGCAGTACTTC
>TRBJ1-2|TRBV19|-|once
CASAGPGFYGYTF
TGTGCCAGTGCCGGGCCGGGGTTCTATGGCTACACCTTC
>TRBJ2-7|TRBV6-5|-|-
CASSLAATYEQYF
TGTGCCAGCAGCTTAGCCGCGACCTACGAGCAGTACTTC
>TRBJ2-1|TRBV2|-|-
CAVGRANEQFF
TGTGCCGTGGGACGAGCCAATGAGCAGTTCTTC
>TRBJ2-6|TRBV7-3|-|-
CASSSGRSAGANVLTF
TGTGCCAGCAGCTCCGGACGGTCCGCTGGGGCCAACGTCCTGACTTTC
>TRBJ1-4|TRBV6-4|-|once
CASTATDGDNEKLFF
TGTGCCAGCACCGCTACAGACGGAGATAATGAAAAACTGTTTTTT
>TRBJ1-5|TRBV4-1|-|-
CASSQEPRGGQPQHF
TGCGCCAGCAGCCAAGAACCCAGGGGAGGACAGCCCCAGCATTTT
>TRBJ1-2|TRBV6-1|-|-
CASSSHRVFYGYTF
TGTGCCAGCAGTTCCCACAGGGTTTTCTATGGCTACACCTTC
>TRBJ2-7|TRBV11-2|-|-
CASSPPHSYEQYF
TGTGCCAGCAGCCCACCCCACTCCTACGAGCAGTACTTC
>TRBJ1-2|TRBV27|-|-
CASSLSGYGYTF
TGTGCCAGCAGTTTAAGCGGCTATGGCTACACCTTC
>TRBJ2-7|TRBV9|-|medium-sized
CASSVVGQRDEQYF
TGTGCCAGCAGCGTAGTTGGACAGCGGGACGAGCAGTACTTC